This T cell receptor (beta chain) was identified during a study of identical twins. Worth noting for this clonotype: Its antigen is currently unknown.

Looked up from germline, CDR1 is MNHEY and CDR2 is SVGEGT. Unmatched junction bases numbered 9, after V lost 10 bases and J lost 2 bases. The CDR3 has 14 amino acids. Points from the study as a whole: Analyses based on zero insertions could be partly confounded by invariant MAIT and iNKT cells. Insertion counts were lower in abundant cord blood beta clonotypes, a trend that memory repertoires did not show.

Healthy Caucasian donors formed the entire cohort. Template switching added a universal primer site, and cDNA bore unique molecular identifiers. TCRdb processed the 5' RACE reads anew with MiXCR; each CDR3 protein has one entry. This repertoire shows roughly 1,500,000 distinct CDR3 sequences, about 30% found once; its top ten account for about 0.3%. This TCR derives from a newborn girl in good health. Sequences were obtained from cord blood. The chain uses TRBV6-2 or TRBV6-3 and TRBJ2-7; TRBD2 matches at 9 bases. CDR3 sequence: CATKYLAGPYEQYF. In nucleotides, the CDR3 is TGTGCCACCAAGTACCTAGCGGGGCCCTACGAGCAGTACTTC.